This TCR beta chain came from a study of blood T cell repertoires in COVID-19. The overall study: Some COVID-19 samples were acute and others convalescent; all came from the United States, Italy and Spain. T cells, B-cell-depleted T cells, or PBMCs supplied cDNA or gDNA.

Per the authors' pipeline: The authors estimated nucleated cell counts from reference gene primer amplification. This table comes from immunoSEQ multiplex PCR, and its TCRdb copy is limited to in-frame clones, with some not included. That table furnishes V, J and clone size, whereas the DNA furnished D and trimming. The table shows 60,000 or so clones, with more than 70% occurring only once. CDR3 size: 16 residues. Trimming left V 4 bases short and J 2 bases short, with 17 bases between. Germline CDR1 is LGHDT and CDR2 is YNNKEL (reference sequence). The material sequenced was peripheral blood. The receptor comes from a man in his sixties with acute or convalescent COVID-19. The gene calls are TRBV3-1 (or the pseudogene TRBV3-2) and TRBJ1-2; D is possibly TRBD1 (6 bases). The CDR3: CASSPLRGGLNYGYTF. CDR3 in DNA: TGTGCCAGCAGCCCCTTACGGGGGGGGCTCAACTATGGCTACACCTTC.